This T cell receptor beta chain originates from a study of T cell responses to AZD1222 COVID-19 vaccine. This CDR3 has 14 residues. The V gene lost 3 bases and the J gene lost 6 bases, with 12 bases spanning the gap. Germline V CDR1 and CDR2: LNHDA, SQIVND (reference sequence). A few counts support this clone. This table comes from immunoSEQ multiplex PCR, and its TCRdb copy is limited to in-frame clones, with some not included. The sample shows 40,000 to 60,000 clones, roughly 90% of them seen only once. The receptor was derived from an adult who received the AZD1222 COVID-19 vaccine. The genes are TRBV19 and TRBJ1-5, with D tentatively TRBD1 (6 bases). The sequenced sample was peripheral blood, obtained 28 days after the second AZD1222 dose. The CDR3 DNA sequence: TGTGCCAGTAGTATTTTTGGGGGCGGTCAGCCCCAGCATTTT. Protein sequence: CASSIFGGGQPQHF.